These T cell receptor beta chains were read from a single sample in a study of T cell responses to AZD1222 COVID-19 vaccine. This table comes from immunoSEQ multiplex PCR, and its TCRdb copy is limited to in-frame clones, with some not included. The data contain roughly 140,000 clones, roughly 80% of them singletons. The sequenced sample was peripheral blood, obtained on day 0 of MenACWY control vaccination. Receptors originate from an adult in good health. CDR3s include the opening cysteine and the closing phenylalanine or tryptophan. A D gene is named only where the DNA matches it firmly. A row's size may be missing; if present it is once, few, many or a size class.

abundance,j_gene,d_gene,v_gene,CDR3nt,CDR3aa
-,TRBJ2-5,TRBD1,TRBV5-1,TGCGCCAGCAGCCTGGACAGGGTTCAAGAGACCCAGTACTTC,CASSLDRVQETQYF
-,TRBJ2-5,-,TRBV24-1,TGTGCCACCAGTGACCCCCTCCGGGACGCCGGGACCCAGTACTTC,CATSDPLRDAGTQYF
once,TRBJ2-5,-,TRBV28,TGTGCCAGCAGTTTTTCCAGACGGAACCAAGAGACCCAGTACTTC,CASSFSRRNQETQYF
-,TRBJ1-6,TRBD1,TRBV3-1/TRBV3-2,TGTGCCAGCAGCCAAGCCACAGGGGATAATTCACCCCTCCACTTT,CASSQATGDNSPLHF
-,TRBJ2-5,-,TRBV11-2,TGTGCCAGCAGCTTAGCACAAGAGACCCAGTACTTC,CASSLAQETQYF
-,TRBJ2-5,TRBD2,TRBV9,TGTGCCAGCAGCCCAGGCAGCGGGGGGGCAGAGACCCAGTACTTC,CASSPGSGGAETQYF
-,TRBJ2-3,TRBD2,TRBV13,TGTGCCAGCAGCTCAAACCTCGAGCGGGGGGTCGGAGATACGCAGTATTTT,CASSSNLERGVGDTQYF
-,TRBJ2-5,-,TRBV18,TGTGCCAGCTCACCTAACCAAGAGACCCAGTACTTC,CASSPNQETQYF
once,TRBJ1-1,-,TRBV5-1,TGCGCCAGCAGCTTCGGGACGAACACTGAAGCTTTCTTT,CASSFGTNTEAFF
-,TRBJ2-6,-,TRBV7-9,TGTGCCAGCAGCTTAGAGACTGGGGCCAACGTCCTGACTTTC,CASSLETGANVLTF
-,TRBJ2-1,TRBD1,TRBV7-6,TGTGCCAGCAGCTTAGGGGGAGGCAGGGGGCTAGATGAGCAGTTCTTC,CASSLGGGRGLDEQFF
-,TRBJ1-6,-,TRBV29-1,TGCAGCGCCGGGACGGACGTTGGGGCCCTCCACTTT,CSAGTDVGALHF
-,TRBJ2-1,-,TRBV5-1,TGCGCCAGCAGCGTCCAGGATTCGGGGGATGAGCAGTTCTTC,CASSVQDSGDEQFF
-,TRBJ1-2,-,TRBV19,TGTGCCAGTAGTATAGGGCAGAGGTCCTTTGGCTACACCTTC,CASSIGQRSFGYTF
-,TRBJ1-6,TRBD1,TRBV12-3/TRBV12-4,TGTGCCAGCAGTACAGGGGTTAATTCACCCCTCCACTTT,CASSTGVNSPLHF
-,TRBJ2-1,-,TRBV28,TGTGCCAGCAGCTCTGGGGGACCTTATGGCAATGAGCAGTTCTTC,CASSSGGPYGNEQFF
-,TRBJ1-1,-,TRBV2,TGTGCCAGCACCGTCGCGGCCGACACGTCGAGGGCTTTCTTT,CASTVAADTSRAFF
-,TRBJ2-3,-,TRBV11-2,TGTGCCAGCAGCCACACAGATACGCAGTATTTT,CASSHTDTQYF
-,TRBJ2-5,-,TRBV5-5,TGTGCCAGCAGCTTGGGTCAGAACTCGGGGACCCAGTACTTC,CASSLGQNSGTQYF
-,TRBJ2-1,-,TRBV19,TGTGCCAGTAGTATAGAGACGGCGAGCTCCTACAATGAGCAGTTCTTC,CASSIETASSYNEQFF
-,TRBJ2-3,TRBD2,TRBV7-9,TGTGCCAGCAGCCGGGCACTAGCGGCCGATACAGATACGCAGTATTTT,CASSRALAADTDTQYF
-,TRBJ2-1,-,TRBV5-1,TGCGCCAGCAGCTTGCTAGCGAGATCCTACAATGAGCAGTTCTTC,CASSLLARSYNEQFF
-,TRBJ2-1,-,TRBV6-2/TRBV6-3,TGTGCCAGCAGTTACTCGACGAGGGTTTTTTACAATGAGCAGTTCTTC,CASSYSTRVFYNEQFF
-,TRBJ2-1,TRBD1,TRBV3-1/TRBV3-2,TGTGCCAGCAGCCAAGCCGACAGGGTCGGTGAGCAGTTCTTC,CASSQADRVGEQFF
-,TRBJ1-4,-,TRBV30,TGTGCCTATAGGACAGAGAATGAAAAACTGTTTTTT,CAYRTENEKLFF
few,TRBJ1-6,-,TRBV2,TGTGCCAGCAGGCGACGGGAGGGGACACCCCTCCACTTT,CASRRREGTPLHF
-,TRBJ1-2,-,TRBV28,TGTGCCAGCATGGTTTCCAGGGACTATGGCTACACCTTC,CASMVSRDYGYTF